This TCR beta chain was recorded in a study of T-cell reconstitution after alpha-beta-depleted transplantation in children (TCRdb year 2016). In the study overall: T-cell immune reconstitution after TCRalphabeta/CD19-depleted allogeneic hematopoietic cell transplantation in children was quantitatively tracked in the study by means of TCR repertoire profiling.

The treatment or condition label, read with the paper, signifies: allogeneic hematopoietic cell transplantation with graft depleted of TCRalphabeta T cells and CD19 B cells. Transplant recipients were children who received TCRalphabeta/CD19-depleted allogeneic hematopoietic cell grafts. Beyond this particular receptor, the publication reports: About two months after transplant, the apparently early recovery of alphabetaT-cell counts reportedly depended on just several hundred clones that had expanded rapidly and came from non-depleted graft cells. Hyperexpanded clone frequencies declined over subsequent months; after one year, T-cell counts and TCRbeta diversity were mostly attributed to newly produced T cells. In some patients, the high TCRbeta diversity seen at day 60 was put down to recipient T cells and intrathymic progenitors that had survived conditioning.

Library method: PCR. For sequencing, an Illumina HiSeq 2500 was employed. To normalize quantification of the TCRbeta repertoire, the TCR libraries were built with molecular barcoding that relied on unique molecular identifiers. In TCRdb, the public reads were trimmed at Q25 with fastp and aligned with MiXCR, with productive beta chains retained. Identical CDR3 protein sequences are pooled into one entry, listed with their most common genes and DNA. In all, the sample holds about 900,000 distinct CDR3 sequences, and about 26% of those were seen once. Over 25% of the sample goes to the ten largest clones. CDR3 length: 15 amino acids, cysteine to phenylalanine. The CDR3 DNA has 45 bases and is translated from base 1. V and J lose 6 bases and 1 base, and a span of 13 bases separates them. The germline V gene (reference sequence) specifies SEHNR as CDR1 and FQNEAQ as CDR2. Remarks on this clonotype: Its antigen has not been determined. Per-base quality was not reported, and no clone a single base away is much larger than it.

Sequences were derived from PBMCs, mostly from graft donor cells, sampled 360 days after TCRalphabeta/CD19-depleted stem cell transplant. This clonotype originated in a boy under two years old who had a stem cell transplant for SCID, so the T cells may come from the graft donor. The chain links TRBV7-9 with TRBJ2-1; TRBD1 is possibly the D segment (8 matching bases). The CDR3 sequence is CASSEQGGSYNEQFF. The base sequence is TGTGCCAGCAGTGAACAGGGGGGGTCCTACAATGAGCAGTTCTTC.